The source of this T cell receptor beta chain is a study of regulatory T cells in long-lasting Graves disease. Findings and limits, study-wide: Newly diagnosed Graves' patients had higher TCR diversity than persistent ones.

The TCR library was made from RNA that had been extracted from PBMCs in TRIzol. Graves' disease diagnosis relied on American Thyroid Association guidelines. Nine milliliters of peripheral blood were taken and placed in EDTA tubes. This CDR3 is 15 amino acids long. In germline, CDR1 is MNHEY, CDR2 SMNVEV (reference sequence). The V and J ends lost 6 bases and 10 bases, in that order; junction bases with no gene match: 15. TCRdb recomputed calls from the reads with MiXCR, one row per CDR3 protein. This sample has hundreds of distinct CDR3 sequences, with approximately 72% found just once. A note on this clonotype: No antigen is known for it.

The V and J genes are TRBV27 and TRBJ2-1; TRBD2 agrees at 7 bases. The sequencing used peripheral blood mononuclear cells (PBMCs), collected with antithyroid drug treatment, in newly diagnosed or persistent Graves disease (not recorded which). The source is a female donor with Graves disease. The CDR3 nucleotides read TGTGCCAGCAGCCTCGGGAGGACGGGTCCCAGGGAGCAGTTCTTC. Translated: CASSLGRTGPREQFF.